This T cell receptor (beta chain) came from a study of blood T cell repertoires in COVID-19. Overall study context: Samples taken during acute and convalescent COVID-19 were collected in the United States, Italy and Spain. Sources were T cells, B-cell-depleted T cells, or PBMCs; the material itself was cDNA or gDNA.

The length of the CDR3 is 14 residues. Trimming cost V 5 bases and J 4 bases, with 13 bases left between them. Per the germline V gene, CDR1 is MNHEY and CDR2 is SVGEGT. Per the original data handling: Nucleated cell number was recorded as an estimate derived from reference gene primer amplification. Profiling relied on immunoSEQ multiplex PCR, and the TCRdb table lists in-frame clones only, not all of them. V and J calls and clone size are copied from that table; D and trimming were computed from the DNA. The profile shows about 220,000 clones, around 80% of them singletons. This clonotype originated in a man aged 25-45 years with active or convalescent COVID-19. The chain uses TRBV6-2 or TRBV6-3 and TRBJ2-3; possibly TRBD2 for D (5 bases). The sequencing sample was made of peripheral blood. In DNA, the CDR3 is TGTGCCAGCAGTATCGGGATTCTGCCAGATACGCAGTATTTT. Translation: CASSIGILPDTQYF.